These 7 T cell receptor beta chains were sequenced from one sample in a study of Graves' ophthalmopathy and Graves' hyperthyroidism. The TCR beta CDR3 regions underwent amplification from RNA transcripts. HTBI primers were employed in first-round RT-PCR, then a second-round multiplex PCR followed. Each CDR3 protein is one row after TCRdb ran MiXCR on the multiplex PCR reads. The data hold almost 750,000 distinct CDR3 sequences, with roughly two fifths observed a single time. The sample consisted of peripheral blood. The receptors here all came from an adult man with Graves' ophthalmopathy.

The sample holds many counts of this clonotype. The DNA for the CDR3 is TGTGCCAGCAGGGGGACAGGGTCTGGCTACACCTTC. It translates to CASRGTGSGYTF. V and J are TRBV5-6 and TRBJ1-2, with 9 bases that match TRBD1. CDR1 is SGHDT, CDR2 YYEEEE, per germline. This CDR3 is built from 12 residues. V lost 5 bases and J lost 7; bases outside the gene matches: 3.

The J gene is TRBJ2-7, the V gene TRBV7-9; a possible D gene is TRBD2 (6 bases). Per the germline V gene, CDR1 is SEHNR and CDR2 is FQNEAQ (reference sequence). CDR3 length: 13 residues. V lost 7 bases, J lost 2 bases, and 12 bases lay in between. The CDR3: CASTGDGAYEQYF. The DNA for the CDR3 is TGTGCCAGCACGGGGGACGGGGCCTACGAGCAGTACTTC.

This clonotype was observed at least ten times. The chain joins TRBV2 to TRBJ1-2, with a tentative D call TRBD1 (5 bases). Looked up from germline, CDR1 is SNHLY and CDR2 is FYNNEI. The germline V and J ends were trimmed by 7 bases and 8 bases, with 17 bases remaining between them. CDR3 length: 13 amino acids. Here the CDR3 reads CASKKDGGVGYTF. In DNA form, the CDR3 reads TGTGCCAGCAAAAAGGACGGAGGGGTAGGCTACACCTTC.

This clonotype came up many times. The CDR3 DNA follows: TGTGCCACCAGCAGAGACAGGTTGAACACTGAAGCTTTCTTT. This codes for CATSRDRLNTEAFF. This rearrangement joins TRBV15 to TRBJ1-1; no reliable D call. Germline CDR1 is LNHNV and CDR2 is YYDKDF (reference sequence). V was trimmed by 0 bases and J by 0 bases, leaving 5 bases between them. The CDR3 is 14 amino acids.

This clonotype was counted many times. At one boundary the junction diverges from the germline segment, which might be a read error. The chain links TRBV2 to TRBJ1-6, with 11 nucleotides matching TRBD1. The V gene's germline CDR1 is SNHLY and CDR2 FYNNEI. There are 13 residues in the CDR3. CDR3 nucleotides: TGTGCCAGCAGTGAAGCGAGGACAGGGGGCGTAGACTTT. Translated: CASSEARTGGVDF.

The CDR3 region has the DNA TGTGCCAGCAGCCGCAACAGAGCGGTCCAAGAGACCCAGTACTTC. It specifies CASSRNRAVQETQYF. The chain carries TRBV11-2 and TRBJ2-5; possible D gene TRBD2, 5 bases. Trimming removed 5 bases from V and 1 base from J, with 14 bases in between. The CDR3 has 15 amino acids. Germline V lookup: CDR1 SGHAT, CDR2 FQNNGV. Combining the CDR3 with reference TRBV11-2 and TRBJ2-5 gives the whole variable domain EAGVAQSPRYKIIEKRQSVAFWCNPISGHATLYWYQQILGQGPKLLIQFQNNGVVDDSQLPKDRFSAERLKGVDSTLKIQPAKLEDSAVYLCASSRNRAVQETQYFGPGTRLLVL.

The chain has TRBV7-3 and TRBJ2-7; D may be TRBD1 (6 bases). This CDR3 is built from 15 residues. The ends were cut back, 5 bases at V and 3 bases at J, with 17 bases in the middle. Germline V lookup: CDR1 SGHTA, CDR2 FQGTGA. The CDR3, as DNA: TGTGCCAGCAGCACTGGGTTACTAGGGGGCTACGAGCAGTACTTC. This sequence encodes CASSTGLLGGYEQYF. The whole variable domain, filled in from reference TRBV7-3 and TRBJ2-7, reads GAGVSQTPSNKVTEKGKYVELRCDPISGHTALYWYRQSLGQGPEFLIYFQGTGAADDSGLPNDRFFAVRPEGSVSTLKIQRTERGDSAVYLCASSTGLLGGYEQYFGPGTRLTVT.